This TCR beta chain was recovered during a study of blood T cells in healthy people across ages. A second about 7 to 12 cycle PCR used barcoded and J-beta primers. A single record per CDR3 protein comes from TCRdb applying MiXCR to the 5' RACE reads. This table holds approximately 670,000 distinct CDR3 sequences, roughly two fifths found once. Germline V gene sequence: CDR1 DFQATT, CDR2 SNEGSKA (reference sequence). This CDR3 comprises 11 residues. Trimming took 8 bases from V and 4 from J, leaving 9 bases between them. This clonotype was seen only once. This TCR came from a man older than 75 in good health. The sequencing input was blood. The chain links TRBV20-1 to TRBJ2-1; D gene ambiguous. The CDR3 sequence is CSLSRYNEQFF. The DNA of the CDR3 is TGCAGTTTATCCCGGTACAATGAGCAGTTCTTC.